This T cell receptor beta chain was captured in a study of blood T cell repertoires in COVID-19. Patients at the Seattle site were enrolled during active infection and followed longitudinally. The CDR3 has 18 amino acids. V shed 5 bases and J 0 bases; nucleotides not matched to a gene: 11. CDR1 and CDR2 from the germline V gene are SGHTA and FQGNSA. The table came from immunoSEQ multiplex PCR; TCRdb's copy has only in-frame clones and leaves some out. The sample lists approximately 350,000 clones; more than 70% were seen once. The source material was peripheral blood. The gene calls are TRBV7-2 and TRBJ1-3, with 9 nucleotides matching TRBD1. The sequence was collected from a woman in her sixties or seventies with COVID-19, enrolled during active disease. The CDR3 DNA reads as TGTGCCAGCAGCCGCCCATTCACAGGGGGCGCCTCTGGAAACACCATATATTTT. It yields the protein CASSRPFTGGASGNTIYF.